The subject of this entry is one T cell receptor (beta chain). This sample is drawn from a study of CD8 T cells in Susac syndrome. Random hexamers primed reverse transcription of about 0.45 to 1 ug RNA. TCRdb analysed the immunoSEQ multiplex PCR reads with MiXCR anew, one entry per CDR3 protein. This table has fewer than 200,000 distinct CDR3 sequences, 90% to 95% appearing once. The germline V gene encodes CDR1 DFQATT and CDR2 SNEGSKA (reference sequence). The V gene end was trimmed by 5 bases and the J gene end by 2 bases; junction bases not matched to a gene: 12. The CDR3 extends over 15 amino acids.

Source material: CD4+ T cells from PBMCs. This receptor was identified in a human donor with Susac syndrome. The chain combines TRBV20-1 with TRBJ2-7; TRBD2 matches 7 bases. CDR3 sequence (DNA): TGCAGTGCTCTGGGTCGGGAGGACGCAGCCTACGAGCAGTACTTC. Protein sequence: CSALGREDAAYEQYF.